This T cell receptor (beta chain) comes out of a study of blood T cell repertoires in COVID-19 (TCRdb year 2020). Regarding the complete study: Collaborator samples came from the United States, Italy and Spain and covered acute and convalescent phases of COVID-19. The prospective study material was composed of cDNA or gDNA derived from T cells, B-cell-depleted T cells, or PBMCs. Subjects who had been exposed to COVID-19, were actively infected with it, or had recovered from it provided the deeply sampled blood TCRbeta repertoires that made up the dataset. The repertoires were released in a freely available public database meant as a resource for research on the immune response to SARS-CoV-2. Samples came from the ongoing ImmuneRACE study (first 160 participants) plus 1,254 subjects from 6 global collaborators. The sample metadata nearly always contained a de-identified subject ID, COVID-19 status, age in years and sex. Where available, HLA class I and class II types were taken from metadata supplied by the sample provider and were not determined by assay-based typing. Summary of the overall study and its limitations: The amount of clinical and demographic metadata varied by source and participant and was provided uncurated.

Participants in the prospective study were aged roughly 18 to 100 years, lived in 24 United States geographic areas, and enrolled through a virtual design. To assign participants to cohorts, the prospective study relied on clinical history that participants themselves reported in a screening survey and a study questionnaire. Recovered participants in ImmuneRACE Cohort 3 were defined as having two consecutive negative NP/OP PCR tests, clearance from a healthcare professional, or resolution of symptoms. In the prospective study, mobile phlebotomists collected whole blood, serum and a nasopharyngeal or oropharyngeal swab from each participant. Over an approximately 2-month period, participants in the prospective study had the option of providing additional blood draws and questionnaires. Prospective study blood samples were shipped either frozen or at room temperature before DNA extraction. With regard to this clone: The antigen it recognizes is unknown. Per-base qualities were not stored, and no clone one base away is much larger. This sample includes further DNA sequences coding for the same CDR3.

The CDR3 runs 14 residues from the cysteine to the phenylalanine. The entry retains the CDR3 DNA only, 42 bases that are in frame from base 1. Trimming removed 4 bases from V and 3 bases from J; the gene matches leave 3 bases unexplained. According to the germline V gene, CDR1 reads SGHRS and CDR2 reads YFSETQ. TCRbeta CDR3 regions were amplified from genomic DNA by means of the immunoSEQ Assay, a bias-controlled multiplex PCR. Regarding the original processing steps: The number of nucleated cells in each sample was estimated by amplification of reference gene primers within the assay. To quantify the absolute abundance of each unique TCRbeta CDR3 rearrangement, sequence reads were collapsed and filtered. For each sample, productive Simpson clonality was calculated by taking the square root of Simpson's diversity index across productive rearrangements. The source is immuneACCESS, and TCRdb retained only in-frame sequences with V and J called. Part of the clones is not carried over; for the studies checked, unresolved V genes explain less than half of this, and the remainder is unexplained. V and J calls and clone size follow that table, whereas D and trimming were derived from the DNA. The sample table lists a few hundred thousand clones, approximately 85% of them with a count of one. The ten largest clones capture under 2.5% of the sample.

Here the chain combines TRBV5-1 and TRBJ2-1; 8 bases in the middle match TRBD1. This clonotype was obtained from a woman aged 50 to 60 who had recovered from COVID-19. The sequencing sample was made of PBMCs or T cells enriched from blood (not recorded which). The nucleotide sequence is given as TGCGCCAGCAGCCTTGGGACAGGCTACAATGAGCAGTTCTTC. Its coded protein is CASSLGTGYNEQFF. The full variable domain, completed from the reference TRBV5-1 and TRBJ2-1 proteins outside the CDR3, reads KAGVTQTPRYLIKTRGQQVTLSCSPISGHRSVSWYQQTPGQGLQFLFEYFSETQRNKGNFPGRFSGRQFSNSRSEMNVSTLELGDSALYLCASSLGTGYNEQFFGPGTRLTVL.